Sequencing of this TCR beta chain was carried out in a study of shared clonotypes between healthy human individuals (dated by TCRdb to the early 2020s). With respect to the entire study: The cohort comprised a couple of women and a few men aged 18 to 49 years. For each donor, CD4 naive and CD4 memory were each given three plates, CD8 naive was given two plates, and CD8 memory was given one plate. Leukapheresis yielded between about 0.85 and 9 billion PBMCs per donor. To estimate repertoire size and how much clonotype sharing occurs between individuals, the study deeply sequenced the blood TCR repertoires of several healthy adults. To increase sequencing depth and limit assay-specific biases, different laboratories used diverse techniques to prepare libraries and sequence TCR repertoires. On the study overall, not on this receptor specifically: Based on pairwise subsampling, the degree of clonotype sharing among donors was expected to be affected by sequencing depth. Sampling was restricted to blood, and TCR repertoires in tissue are likely to differ from TCR repertoires in blood. Even with the large sequencing depth, rarefaction of the sorted-subset datasets indicated that sequencing was incomplete. Higher generation probabilities were observed for clonotypes shared by all four sorted-subset donors than for non-shared clonotypes. When four donors were compared, the shared fraction of clonotypes was about 5% for naive CD4, roughly 3.3% for naive CD8, about 2.5% for memory CD4, and 0.3% to 0.5% for memory CD8. Because the study included a small number of donors, the genetic and exposure-history diversity represented was limited. Estimated clonotype richness was generally larger for naive than for memory subsets.

The donors were healthy, HIV-negative adults who had no recently reported acute infections or vaccinations. Every donor was a Caucasian adult residing in Nashville, Tennessee, USA. CD4+ T cells were enriched through magnetic negative selection, after which naive cells were positively selected on CD45RA and the remaining negative fraction served as the memory subset. Blood was obtained by leukapheresis, after which PBMCs were separated by Ficoll-Histopaque density gradient centrifugation and cryopreserved in liquid nitrogen vapor phase. Analytical flow cytometry was used to check the purity and quantity of each magnetically sorted T cell population. Genomic DNA was isolated from every sorted fraction and measured by UV absorbance on a Nanodrop 2000c. The CDR3 measures 14 amino acids from cysteine to phenylalanine. Only the CDR3 part of the read is kept: 42 bases, read in frame from the first base. Trimming takes 3 bases from V and 0 bases from J, and the germline ends sit 8 bases apart. CDR1 and CDR2 (SGHRS, YFSETQ) derive from the germline V gene.

Using the deep immunoSEQ assay, multiplex PCR amplified TCR CDR3 regions from genomic DNA. Extracted genomic DNA from each cell subset was spread evenly across all wells of several immunoSEQ 96-well plates, with each plate serving as a replicate. For sorted subsets, each replicate PCR was loaded with about 0.2 ug genomic DNA, equivalent to about 30,000 T cell genomes. The purified libraries were quantified using a Qubit 3.0 fluorometer, sized with a Bioanalyzer 2100, and then quantified again using the KAPA Library Quantification kit. Every immunoSEQ 96-well plate was sequenced on a separate single-read 150-cycle Illumina NextSeq 550 flow cell. The paper's processing steps were these. The immunoSEQ output contained only junctional sequences without quality scores, so filtering could not match that applied to full-length reads. Sequences were annotated with PyIR, a Python wrapper for IgBLAST v1.9, and V/J genes and CDR3 were assigned using IMGT germline references. Reads were filtered out if the reads had weak V/J assignments (E-value above 1e-6), no CDR3, stop codons, out-of-frame junctions, or ambiguous translated residues. V3J clonotypes were defined as sequences sharing the same inferred V gene, J gene, and CDR3 amino acid sequence. Percentage overlap between repertoires was computed as shared unique clonotypes divided by the size of the smaller repertoire. RTK rarefaction, the Chao1 estimator, and Recon v2.1 estimates of unobserved clonotypes were used to assess repertoire richness. OLGA was used to compute generation probabilities for all TCRbeta clonotypes that the gDNA method yielded from four donors. The source is immuneACCESS, and TCRdb retained only in-frame sequences with V and J called. Part of the clones is not carried over; for the studies checked, unresolved V genes explain less than half of this, and the remainder is unexplained. Clone size and the V and J calls come from that table; the DNA yielded D and trimming. Across this sample there are some 2.4 million clones, with under 95% seen only once. The ten top clones hold 0.35% to 0.45% of the sample.

Notes on this clone: It lacks a known antigen. Within one base of it there is no much larger clone, and no base qualities were kept.

The chain was built from TRBV5-1 and TRBJ2-3; a confident D gene designation cannot be given. Sequencing was performed on naive CD4+ T cells from PBMCs. According to the study, the label for this sample's cell subset or site signals: CD45RA+ positively selected. This clonotype was sampled from a young man in good health. Some clones in this sample may be carry-over from other donors' samples. In nucleotides, the sequence is TGCGCCAGCAGCTCGACGCCGAGCACAGATACGCAGTATTTT. Protein translation: CASSSTPSTDTQYF.